Shown below are 13 T cell receptor beta chains from a single sample sequenced in a study of cytomegalovirus exposure and HLA in healthy donors. In the PCR, 60 Vbeta and 13 Jbeta primers were used. The repertoire was sequenced with immunoSEQ multiplex PCR; TCRdb's copy has only in-frame clones and lacks some. The sample has roughly 180,000 clones, approximately 84% seen once; the top ten hold 4.8%. Sequencing was done on a sample of PBMCs. The receptors come from a girl aged 5 to 17 in good health and CMV-seropositive.

The chain carries TRBV11-3 and TRBJ2-7; the match to TRBD1 covers 10 bases. Germline V CDR1 and CDR2: SGHNT, YENEEA. CDR3 size: 15 residues. Losses at the gene ends were 0 bases for V and 6 bases for J; bases not matched to a gene: 5. This chain's CDR3 is CASSLDRGQGVEQYF. DNA for the CDR3: TGTGCCAGCAGCTTAGATCGCGGACAGGGGGTCGAGCAGTACTTC.

This clone appeared a few times. This chain links TRBV12-5 with TRBJ2-1, with D possibly TRBD1 on 6 matching bases. Germline CDR1 reads LGHNT; CDR2 reads FRNRAP. V gave up 4 bases and J gave up 4 bases, with 8 bases separating them. This CDR3 is built from 13 residues. Here the CDR3 reads CASGWGQYNEQFF. The DNA for the CDR3 is TGTGCTAGTGGTTGGGGACAATACAATGAGCAGTTCTTC.

The V call is TRBV5-4, the J call TRBJ1-1; 7 nucleotides agree with TRBD1. The germline V gene encodes CDR1 SGHNT and CDR2 YYREEE (reference sequence). With V trimmed by 5 bases and J by 6 bases, 10 bases remained unmatched. This CDR3 is 14 amino acids long. CDR3 DNA: TGTGCCAGCAGACGCGCCCGGGACAGCCCTGAAGCTTTCTTT. This gives the protein CASRRARDSPEAFF.

The chain uses TRBV5-8 and TRBJ1-5; maybe TRBD1 (5 bases). The germline CDR1 and CDR2 sequences are SGHTS and YDEGEE. Trimming took off 3 bases at V and 5 bases at J, with 18 bases between the two ends. CDR3 size: 16 residues. This CDR3 reads CASSSSFGRADQPQHF. Written as DNA, the CDR3 is TGTGCCAGCAGCTCTTCCTTCGGCAGGGCTGATCAGCCCCAGCATTTT.

The rearrangement uses TRBV5-8 and TRBJ1-1; 8 nucleotides align to TRBD1. There are 17 residues in the CDR3. The germline V gene encodes CDR1 SGHTS and CDR2 YDEGEE. CDR3 sequence (DNA): TGTGCTTCCTTGAACCTTCGAAGACAGGGGTTGGTCACTGAAGCTTTCTTT. Translation gives CASLNLRRQGLVTEAFF.

The chain recombines TRBV6-1 with TRBJ1-1, with D possibly being TRBD1 (5 bases). V was trimmed by 6 bases and J by 0 bases, leaving 8 bases between them. The CDR3 is 13 amino acids. Germline lookup yields CDR1 MNHNS and CDR2 SASEGT. CDR3 loop: CASSGGMNTEAFF. The CDR3 DNA reads TGTGCCAGCAGCGGGGGAATGAACACTGAAGCTTTCTTT.

This chain connects TRBV10-3 to TRBJ2-7; 14 bases are shared with TRBD2. Germline values: CDR1 ENHRY, CDR2 SYGVKD. The CDR3 totals 21 residues. The junction had 19 bases not matched to a gene; V was cut back by 6 bases and J by 0 bases. The CDR3 DNA is TGTGCCATCAGCTCTCCCACGAGACTAGCGGGGGGGAGCAAGGACTCCTACGAGCAGTACTTC. Encoded protein: CAISSPTRLAGGSKDSYEQYF.

The chain links TRBV2 to TRBJ1-2, with D tentatively TRBD1 (6 bases). The germline V gene encodes CDR1 SNHLY and CDR2 FYNNEI. This CDR3 region has 14 residues. Deletions cut 1 base from V and 4 bases from J, with 10 bases between. The CDR3 spells CASSEDRASYGYTF. As DNA, the CDR3 is TGTGCCAGCAGTGAAGACAGGGCCTCCTATGGCTACACCTTC.

V and J are TRBV30 and TRBJ1-3; maybe TRBD1 (5 bases). V dropped 3 bases and J dropped 0 bases, with 9 bases sitting between them. Germline V gene lookup returns CDR1 GTSNPN and CDR2 SVGIG (reference sequence). The CDR3 consists of 14 residues. CDR3 region: CAWSRGVSGNTIYF. CDR3 DNA: TGTGCCTGGAGCCGGGGGGTCTCTGGAAACACCATATATTTT.

This clone occurred once. The J gene is TRBJ1-2, the V gene TRBV13, with a tentative D call TRBD1 (6 bases). The CDR3 sequence is 14 residues long. V was trimmed by 6 bases and J by 7 bases, leaving 18 bases between them. CDR1 PRHDT and CDR2 FYEKMQ come from the germline V gene (reference sequence). In DNA, the CDR3 is TGTGCCAGCAGGATCGGGGGGCGTCATCGTGGCTACACCTTC. This gives the protein CASRIGGRHRGYTF. Full variable domain (missing parts from reference TRBV13 and TRBJ1-2): AAGVIQSPRHLIKEKRETATLKCYPIPRHDTVYWYQQGPGQDPQFLISFYEKMQSDKGSIPDRFSAQQFSDYHSELNMSSLELGDSALYFCASRIGGRHRGYTFGSGTRLTVV.

The rearrangement links TRBV19 to TRBJ1-1; TRBD1 matches 7 bases. The ends lost 5 bases at V and 3 bases at J; junction bases unmatched: 3. Germline V gives CDR1 LNHDA, CDR2 SQIVND (reference sequence). The CDR3 is made up of 13 amino acids. The CDR3 sequence is CASSDRADTEAFF. CDR3 coding DNA: TGTGCCAGTAGTGACAGGGCGGACACTGAAGCTTTCTTT.

V and J are TRBV27 and TRBJ1-1, with D possibly matching TRBD1 (5 bases). Trimming took 5 bases from V and 5 from J, leaving 18 bases between them. The germline CDR1 and CDR2 sequences are MNHEY and SMNVEV (reference sequence). This CDR3 comprises 15 residues. CDR3 region: CASSPRGTAVTEAFF. For the CDR3, the DNA is TGTGCCAGCAGTCCCCGGGGGACGGCGGTGACTGAAGCTTTCTTT.

CDR3 in amino acids: CAIRGGLDNEQFF. CDR3 in DNA: TGTGCCATCAGAGGGGGCCTCGACAATGAGCAGTTCTTC. V is TRBV10-3 and J is TRBJ2-1; 7 bases agree with TRBD1. The CDR3 contains 13 residues. V lost 6 bases to trimming and J lost 5 bases; unmatched junction nucleotides: 4. Germline lookup yields CDR1 ENHRY and CDR2 SYGVKD.